The clone carrying this TCR beta chain has just one count. Its antigen is still unknown. The same CDR3 arises from other DNA sequences in this sample as well. These data are taken from a study of shared clonotypes between healthy human individuals. On the study more broadly: The plates for each donor numbered three CD4 naive, three CD4 memory, two CD8 naive and one CD8 memory.

Only in-frame clones appear in the TCRdb table, and some are missing; sequencing was by immunoSEQ multiplex PCR. The sample yields hundreds of thousands of clones, 90% to 98% seen once. From germline, CDR1 is MDHEN and CDR2 SYDVKM. Trimming removed 5 bases from V and 3 bases from J; junction bases left unmatched: 5. CDR3 length: 15 residues. Study results and limitations: Non-shared clonotypes showed lower generation probabilities than clonotypes common to all four donors. Blood was the only sampled material, and tissue repertoires likely differ.

It was CD45RO-negative cells, positively selected for CCR7, that made up naive CD8 cells, with terminally differentiated effector memory CD45RA+ cells excluded. Every donor, a Caucasian adult, lived in Nashville, Tennessee. The chain is built from TRBV28 and TRBJ2-3; 10 bases line up with TRBD1. The sequencing sample was made of naive CD8+ T cells sorted from blood. This TCR was recovered from a young man in good health. In DNA form, the CDR3 reads TGTGCCAGCAGTCCCGGGACAGGGGTGACAGATACGCAGTATTTT. This sequence encodes CASSPGTGVTDTQYF.